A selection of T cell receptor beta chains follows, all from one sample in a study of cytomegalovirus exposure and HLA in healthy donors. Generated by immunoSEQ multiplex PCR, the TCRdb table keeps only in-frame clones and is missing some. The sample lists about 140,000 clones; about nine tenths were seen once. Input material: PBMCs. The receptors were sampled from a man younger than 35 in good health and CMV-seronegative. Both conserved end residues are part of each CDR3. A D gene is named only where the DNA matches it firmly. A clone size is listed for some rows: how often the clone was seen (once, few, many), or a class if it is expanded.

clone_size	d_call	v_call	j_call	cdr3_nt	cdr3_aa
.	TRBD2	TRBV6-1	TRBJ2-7	TGTGCCAGCAGTGCCCAGCGGGAGGCCCGCGAGCAGTACTTC	CASSAQREAREQYF
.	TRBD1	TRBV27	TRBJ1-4	TGTGCCAGCAGTTTTACAGGGGGCAAGGATGAAAAACTGTTTTTT	CASSFTGGKDEKLFF
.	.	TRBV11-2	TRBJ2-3	TGTGCCAGCAGTCTCATAGGGGCCACAGATACGCAGTATTTT	CASSLIGATDTQYF
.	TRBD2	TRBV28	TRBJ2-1	TGTGCCAGCAGTTTCAGTGGGAGGGCCTTGGAGCAGTTCTTC	CASSFSGRALEQFF
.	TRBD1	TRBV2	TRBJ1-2	TGTGCCAGGGGGACAGGGGGCGATGGCTACACCTTC	CARGTGGDGYTF
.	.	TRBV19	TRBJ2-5	TGTGCCAGTAGTATCCACCGGGACACCCAAGAGACCCAGTACTTC	CASSIHRDTQETQYF
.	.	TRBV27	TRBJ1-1	TGTGCCAGCGGTTCACAGCCAACTGAAGCTTTCTTT	CASGSQPTEAFF
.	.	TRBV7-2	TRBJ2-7	TGTGCCAGCAGCCCGACTCGTTCCTCCTACGAGCAGTACTTC	CASSPTRSSYEQYF
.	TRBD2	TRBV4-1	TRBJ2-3	TGCGCCAGCAGAGTAGCGGGGGGGCGAGCAGATACGCAGTATTTT	CASRVAGGRADTQYF
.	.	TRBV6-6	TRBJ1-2	TGTGCCAGCAATGTAGGGAACGGGGTACGGGGCTACACCTTC	CASNVGNGVRGYTF
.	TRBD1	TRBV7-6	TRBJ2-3	TGTGCCAGCAGCCCACGAGGGGGACAGGGCCGACTTAGCACAGATACGCAGTATTTT	CASSPRGGQGRLSTDTQYF
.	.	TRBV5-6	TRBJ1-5	TGTGCCAGCAGCTTGGGGGGCGCTTTTGGTAGCAATCAGCCCCAGCATTTT	CASSLGGAFGSNQPQHF
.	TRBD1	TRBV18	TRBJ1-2	TGTGCCAGCTCAGAGGGACAGTTCTATGGCTACACCTTC	CASSEGQFYGYTF
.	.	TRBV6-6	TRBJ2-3	TGTGCCAGCAGTCGATGGGCAATTGCAGATACGCAGTATTTT	CASSRWAIADTQYF
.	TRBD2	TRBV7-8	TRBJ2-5	TGTGCCAGCAGCCGGGGACTAGCGGGGATGTACCAAGAGACCCAGTACTTC	CASSRGLAGMYQETQYF
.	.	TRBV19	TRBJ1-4	TGTGCCAGTACCAGCCCCGGCGGTTATACGACTAATGAAAAACTGTTTTTT	CASTSPGGYTTNEKLFF
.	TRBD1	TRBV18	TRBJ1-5	TGTGCCAGCTCACGACAGGGGAAAGATCAGCCCCAGCATTTT	CASSRQGKDQPQHF
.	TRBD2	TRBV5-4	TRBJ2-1	TGTGCCAGCAGCTTGGCGTCTAGCGGGGGGAATGAGCAGTTCTTC	CASSLASSGGNEQFF
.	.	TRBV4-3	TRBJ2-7	TGCGCCAGCAGCCAAGACCCGCAGGCGGAGGCCTACGAGCAGTACTTC	CASSQDPQAEAYEQYF
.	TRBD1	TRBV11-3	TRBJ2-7	TGTGCCAGCAGCCCCGAGACAGGGTCCTACGAGCAGTACTTC	CASSPETGSYEQYF
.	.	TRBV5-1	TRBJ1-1	TGCGCCAGCAGCTTAAACTTGAACACTGAAGCTTTCTTT	CASSLNLNTEAFF
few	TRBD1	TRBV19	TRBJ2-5	TGTGCCAGTAGTATTCAGGACAGGCCATGGGAGACCCAGTACTTC	CASSIQDRPWETQYF
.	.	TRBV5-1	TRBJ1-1	TGCGCCAGCAGCTTGGGCCGGTACGGGAACACTGAAGCTTTCTTT	CASSLGRYGNTEAFF
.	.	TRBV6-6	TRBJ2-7	TGTGCCAGCAGTTACTCGGCAAACTACGAGCAGTACTTC	CASSYSANYEQYF
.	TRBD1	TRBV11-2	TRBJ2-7	TGTGCCAGCAGCTTCCGGACAGGGGACTACGAGCAGTACTTC	CASSFRTGDYEQYF
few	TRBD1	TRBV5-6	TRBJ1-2	TGTGCCAGCAGCCCTAGGACAGGGTCGTCCTATGGCTACACCTTC	CASSPRTGSSYGYTF
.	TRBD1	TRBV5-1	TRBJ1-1	TGCGCCAGCAGCTTGTGGGGACAGACAATGAACACTGAAGCTTTCTTT	CASSLWGQTMNTEAFF
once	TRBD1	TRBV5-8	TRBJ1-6	TGTGCCAGCAGCTTGTTCCAGGGGGCGTCCTATAATTCACCCCTCCACTTT	CASSLFQGASYNSPLHF
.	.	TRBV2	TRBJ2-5	TGTGCCAGCAGTGAAAGACTAATACAGACCCAGTACTTC	CASSERLIQTQYF
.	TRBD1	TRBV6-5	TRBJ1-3	TGTGCCAGCAGTTACTCGGGACAGGCGCACACCATATATTTT	CASSYSGQAHTIYF
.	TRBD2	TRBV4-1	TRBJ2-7	TGCGCCAGCAGCCCCCGGGCTTCAGCGGGGGGATCCTACGAGCAGTACTTC	CASSPRASAGGSYEQYF
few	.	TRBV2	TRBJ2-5	TGTGCCAGCAGTGAAAACAGGGATTCAGAGACCCAGTACTTC	CASSENRDSETQYF
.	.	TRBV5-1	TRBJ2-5	TGCGCCAGCAACCTTGGGGGCCCAGAGACCCAGTACTTC	CASNLGGPETQYF
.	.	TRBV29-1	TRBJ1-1	TGCAGCGTTCGGGCCGGAACAGTACGCGGCGGGGGAGCTTTCTTT	CSVRAGTVRGGGAFF
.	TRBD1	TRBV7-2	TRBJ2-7	TGTGCCAGCAGCTATGGACAGGGCCACTACGAGCAGTACTTC	CASSYGQGHYEQYF